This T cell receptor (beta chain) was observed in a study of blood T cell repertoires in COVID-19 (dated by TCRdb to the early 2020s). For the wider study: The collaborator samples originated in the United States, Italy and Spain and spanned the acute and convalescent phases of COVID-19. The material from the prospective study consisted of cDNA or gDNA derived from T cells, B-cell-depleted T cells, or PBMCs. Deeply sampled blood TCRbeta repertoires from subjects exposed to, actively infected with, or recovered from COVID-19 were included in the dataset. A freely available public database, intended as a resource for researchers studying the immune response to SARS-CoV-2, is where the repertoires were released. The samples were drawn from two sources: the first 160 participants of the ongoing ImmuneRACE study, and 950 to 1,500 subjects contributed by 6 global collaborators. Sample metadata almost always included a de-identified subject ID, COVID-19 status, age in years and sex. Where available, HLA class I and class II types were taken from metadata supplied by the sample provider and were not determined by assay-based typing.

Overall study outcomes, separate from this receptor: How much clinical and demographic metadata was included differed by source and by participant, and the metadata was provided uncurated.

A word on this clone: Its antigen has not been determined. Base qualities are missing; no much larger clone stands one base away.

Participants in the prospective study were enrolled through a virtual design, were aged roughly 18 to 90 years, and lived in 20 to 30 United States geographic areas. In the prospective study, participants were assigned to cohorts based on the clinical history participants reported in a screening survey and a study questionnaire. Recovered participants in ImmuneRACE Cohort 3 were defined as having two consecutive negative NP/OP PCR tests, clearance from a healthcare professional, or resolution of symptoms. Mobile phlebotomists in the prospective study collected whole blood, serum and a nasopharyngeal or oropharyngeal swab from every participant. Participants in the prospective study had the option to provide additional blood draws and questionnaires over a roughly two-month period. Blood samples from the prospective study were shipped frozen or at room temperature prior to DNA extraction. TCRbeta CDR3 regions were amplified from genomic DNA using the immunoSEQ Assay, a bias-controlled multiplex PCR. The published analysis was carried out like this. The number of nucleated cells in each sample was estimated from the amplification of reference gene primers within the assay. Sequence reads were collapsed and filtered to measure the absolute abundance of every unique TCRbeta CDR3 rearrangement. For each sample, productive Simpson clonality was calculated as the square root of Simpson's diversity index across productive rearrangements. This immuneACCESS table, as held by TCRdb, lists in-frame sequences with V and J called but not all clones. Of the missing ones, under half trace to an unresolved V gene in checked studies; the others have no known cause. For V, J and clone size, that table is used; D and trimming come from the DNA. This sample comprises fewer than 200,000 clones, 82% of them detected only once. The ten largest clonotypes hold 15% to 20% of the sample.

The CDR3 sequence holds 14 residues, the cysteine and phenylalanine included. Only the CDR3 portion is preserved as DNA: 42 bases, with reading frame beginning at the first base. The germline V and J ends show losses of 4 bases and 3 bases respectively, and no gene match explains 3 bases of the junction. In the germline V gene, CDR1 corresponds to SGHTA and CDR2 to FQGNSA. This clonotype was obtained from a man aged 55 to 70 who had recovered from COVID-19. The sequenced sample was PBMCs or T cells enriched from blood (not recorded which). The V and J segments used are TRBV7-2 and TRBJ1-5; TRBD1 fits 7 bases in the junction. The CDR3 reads CASSYGQVNQPQHF. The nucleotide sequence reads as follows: TGTGCCAGCAGCTACGGACAGGTCAATCAGCCCCAGCATTTT.